These 3 T cell receptor beta chains came from one sample sequenced in a study of OX40 agonist ivuxolimab in advanced cancers. TCRdb keeps only in-frame clones here, not all; method: immunoSEQ multiplex PCR. Of 130,000 or so clones listed, about 94% are singletons. This material consisted of CD4+ or CD8+ T cells sorted from blood, taken in a trial of the OX40 agonist ivuxolimab. All receptors come from an adult with an advanced solid tumor such as melanoma, head and neck, liver or kidney cancer.

The gene calls are TRBV5-1 and TRBJ1-1, with D perhaps matching TRBD1 (6 bases). The CDR3 contains 15 residues. V gave up 4 bases and J gave up 3 bases, with 16 bases separating them. Germline V gene sequence: CDR1 SGHRS, CDR2 YFSETQ. Here the CDR3 reads CASSRGANTDTEAFF. In DNA form, the CDR3 reads TGCGCCAGCAGCAGGGGGGCGAACACAGACACTGAAGCTTTCTTT.

The chain links TRBV14 to TRBJ2-5, with D uncertain. The CDR3 has 13 residues. Germline V CDR1 and CDR2: SGHDN, FVKESK. The V and J ends lost 4 bases and 2 bases respectively, with 8 bases between them. In nucleotides, the CDR3 is TGTGCCAGCAGCCTTTTCGGGCAAGAGACCCAGTACTTC. It encodes CASSLFGQETQYF.

The chain has TRBV28 and TRBJ2-7; D unresolved. This CDR3 contains 15 residues. Trimming stripped 4 bases from V and 0 bases from J, with 13 bases between. Germline V gene sequence: CDR1 MDHEN, CDR2 SYDVKM. This CDR3 is CASSSPRVGSYEQYF. DNA for the CDR3: TGTGCCAGCAGTTCCCCAAGGGTCGGCTCCTACGAGCAGTACTTC.